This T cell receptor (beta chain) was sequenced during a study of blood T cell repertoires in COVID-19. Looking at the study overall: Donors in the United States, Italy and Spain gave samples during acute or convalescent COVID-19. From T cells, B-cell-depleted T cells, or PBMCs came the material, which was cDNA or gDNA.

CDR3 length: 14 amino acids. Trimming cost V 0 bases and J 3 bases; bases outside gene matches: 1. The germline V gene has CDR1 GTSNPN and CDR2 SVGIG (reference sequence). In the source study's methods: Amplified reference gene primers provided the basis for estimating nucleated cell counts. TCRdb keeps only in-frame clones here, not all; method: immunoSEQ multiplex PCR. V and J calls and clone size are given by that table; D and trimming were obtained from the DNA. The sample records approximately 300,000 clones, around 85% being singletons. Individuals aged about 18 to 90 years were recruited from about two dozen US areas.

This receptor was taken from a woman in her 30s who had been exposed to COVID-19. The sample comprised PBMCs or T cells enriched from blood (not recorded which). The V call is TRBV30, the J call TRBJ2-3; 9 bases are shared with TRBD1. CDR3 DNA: TGTGCCTGGAGTGTAGGACAGGGGACAGATACGCAGTATTTT. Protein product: CAWSVGQGTDTQYF.